This TCR beta chain is drawn from a study of post-analysis software for immune sequencing data. The library was made from cDNA and included unique molecular identifiers. Out of 1 to 10 million T cells, some 500,000 cDNA molecules were generated. TCRdb reprocessed the PCR reads with MiXCR, giving one entry per CDR3 protein. The data show hundreds of thousands of distinct CDR3 sequences, 53% seen once. Whole-study findings and limits: TRBV5-6, TRBV5-1 and TRBV20-1 belonged to a set of about five TRBV segments that were more frequent in patients than controls.

This clonotype showed up just a few times. The antigen remains unidentified. V gave up 2 bases and J gave up 1 base, with 9 bases separating them. From germline, CDR1 is SQVTM and CDR2 ANQGSEA. The CDR3 is 14 residues long. The sequencing sample was made of blood. The rearrangement links TRBV29-1 to TRBJ2-1, with D perhaps matching TRBD1 or TRBD2 (5 bases each). The TCR sequence derives from a girl aged 5-17 years with multiple sclerosis. The CDR3 DNA reads as TGCAGCGTTGAAATTGGGGGATCCTACAATGAGCAGTTCTTC. It yields the protein CSVEIGGSYNEQFF.